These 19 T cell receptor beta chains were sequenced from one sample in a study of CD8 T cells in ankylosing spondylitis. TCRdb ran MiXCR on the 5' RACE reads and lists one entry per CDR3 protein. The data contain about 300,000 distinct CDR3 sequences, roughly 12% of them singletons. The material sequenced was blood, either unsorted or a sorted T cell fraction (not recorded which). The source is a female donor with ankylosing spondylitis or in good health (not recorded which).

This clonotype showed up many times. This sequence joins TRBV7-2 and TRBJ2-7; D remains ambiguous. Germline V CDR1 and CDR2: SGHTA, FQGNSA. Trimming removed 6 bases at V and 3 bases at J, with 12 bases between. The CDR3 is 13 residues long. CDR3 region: CASSFKVLYEQYF. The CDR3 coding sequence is TGTGCCAGCAGTTTTAAAGTACTCTACGAGCAGTACTTC. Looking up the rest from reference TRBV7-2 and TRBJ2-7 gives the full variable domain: GAGVSQSPSNKVTEKGKDVELRCDPISGHTALYWYRQSLGQGLEFLIYFQGNSAPDKSGLPSDRFSAERTGGSVSTLTIQRTQQEDSAVYLCASSFKVLYEQYFGPGTRLTVT.

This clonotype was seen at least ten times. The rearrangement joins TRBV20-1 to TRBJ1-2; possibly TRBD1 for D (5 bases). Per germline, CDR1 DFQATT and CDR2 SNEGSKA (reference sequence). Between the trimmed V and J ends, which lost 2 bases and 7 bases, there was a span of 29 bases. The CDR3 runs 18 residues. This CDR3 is CSARLILTTVETGSGYTF. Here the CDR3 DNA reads TGCAGTGCTAGACTTATCTTGACGACAGTGGAAACGGGGAGTGGCTACACCTTC.

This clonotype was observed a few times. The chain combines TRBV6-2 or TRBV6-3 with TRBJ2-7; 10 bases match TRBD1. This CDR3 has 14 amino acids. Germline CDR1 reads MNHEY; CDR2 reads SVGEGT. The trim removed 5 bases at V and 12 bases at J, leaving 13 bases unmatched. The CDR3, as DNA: TGTGCCAGCAGTCATCCGCGCCCGGGACAGGGGTTGTACTTC. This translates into CASSHPRPGQGLYF.

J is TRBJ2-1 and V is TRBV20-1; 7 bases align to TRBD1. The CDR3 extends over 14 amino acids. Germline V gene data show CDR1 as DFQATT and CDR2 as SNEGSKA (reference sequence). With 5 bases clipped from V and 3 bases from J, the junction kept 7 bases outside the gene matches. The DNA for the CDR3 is TGCAGTGCTTCCCGGGACAGCAGCTACAATGAGCAGTTCTTC. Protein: CSASRDSSYNEQFF.

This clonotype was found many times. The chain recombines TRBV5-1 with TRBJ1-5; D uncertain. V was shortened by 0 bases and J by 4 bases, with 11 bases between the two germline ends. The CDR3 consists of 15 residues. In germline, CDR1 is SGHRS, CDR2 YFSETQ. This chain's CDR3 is CASSLGGGRNQPQHF. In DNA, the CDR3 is TGCGCCAGCAGCTTGGGGGGAGGGCGAAATCAGCCCCAGCATTTT.

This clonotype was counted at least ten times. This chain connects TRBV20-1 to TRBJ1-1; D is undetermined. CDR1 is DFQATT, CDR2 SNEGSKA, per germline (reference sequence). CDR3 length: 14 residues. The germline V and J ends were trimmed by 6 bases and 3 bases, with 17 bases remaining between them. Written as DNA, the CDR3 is TGCAGTGCCCCGGACGGTAACGTGGACACTGAAGCTTTCTTT. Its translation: CSAPDGNVDTEAFF.

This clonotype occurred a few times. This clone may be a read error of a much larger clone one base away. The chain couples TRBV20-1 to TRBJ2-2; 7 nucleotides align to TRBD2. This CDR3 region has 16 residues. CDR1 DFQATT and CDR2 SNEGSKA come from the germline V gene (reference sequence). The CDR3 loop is CCARDLSGADTGELFF. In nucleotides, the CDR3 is TGCTGTGCTAGAGATCTCAGCGGGGCGGACACCGGGGAGCTGTTTTTT.

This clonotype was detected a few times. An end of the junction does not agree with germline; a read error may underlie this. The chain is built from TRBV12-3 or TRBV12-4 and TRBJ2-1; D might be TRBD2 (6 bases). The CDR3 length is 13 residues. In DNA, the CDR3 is TGTGCCAGCAGCTCTTCCCCCGGGAATTGGGAGGTCTTC. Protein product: CASSSSPGNWEVF.

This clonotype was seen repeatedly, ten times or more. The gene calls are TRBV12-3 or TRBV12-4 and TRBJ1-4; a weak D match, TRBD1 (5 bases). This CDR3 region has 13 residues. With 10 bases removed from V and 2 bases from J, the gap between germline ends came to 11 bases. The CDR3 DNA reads TGTGCCACAGGAGAGGGGACTAATGAAAAACTGTTTTTT. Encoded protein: CATGEGTNEKLFF.

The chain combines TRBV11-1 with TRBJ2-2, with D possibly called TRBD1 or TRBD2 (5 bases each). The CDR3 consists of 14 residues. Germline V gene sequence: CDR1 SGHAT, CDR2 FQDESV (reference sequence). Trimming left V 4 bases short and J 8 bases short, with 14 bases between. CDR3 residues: CASSSGRERGELFF. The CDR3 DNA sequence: TGTGCCAGCAGCTCCGGCAGGGAGCGAGGGGAGCTGTTTTTT.

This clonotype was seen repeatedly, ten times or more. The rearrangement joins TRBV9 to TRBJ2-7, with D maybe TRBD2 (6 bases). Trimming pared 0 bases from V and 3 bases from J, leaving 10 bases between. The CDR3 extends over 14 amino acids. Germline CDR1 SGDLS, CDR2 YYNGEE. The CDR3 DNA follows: TGTGCCAGCAGCGTAGATCCGGACTACTACGAGCAGTACTTC. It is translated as CASSVDPDYYEQYF.

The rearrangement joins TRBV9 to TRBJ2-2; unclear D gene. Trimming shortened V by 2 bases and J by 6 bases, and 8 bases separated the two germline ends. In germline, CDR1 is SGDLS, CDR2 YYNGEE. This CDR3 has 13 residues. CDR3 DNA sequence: TGTGCCAGCAGCGTTCTTTCGCCCGGGGAGCTGTTTTTT. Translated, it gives CASSVLSPGELFF.

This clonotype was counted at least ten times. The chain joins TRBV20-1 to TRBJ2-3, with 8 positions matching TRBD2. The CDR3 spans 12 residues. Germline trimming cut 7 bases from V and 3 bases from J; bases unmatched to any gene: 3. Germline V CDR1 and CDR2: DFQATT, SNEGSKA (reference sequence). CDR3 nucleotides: TGCAGTGTGGCTAGCGGGACAGATACGCAGTATTTT. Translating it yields CSVASGTDTQYF.

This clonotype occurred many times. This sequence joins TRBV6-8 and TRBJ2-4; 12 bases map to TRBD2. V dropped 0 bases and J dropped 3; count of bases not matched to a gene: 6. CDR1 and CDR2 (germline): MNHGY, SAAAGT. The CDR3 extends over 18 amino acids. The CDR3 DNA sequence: TGTGCCAGCAGTTACTCGACTAGCGGGAGTGGGGGCAAAAACATTCAGTACTTC. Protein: CASSYSTSGSGGKNIQYF.

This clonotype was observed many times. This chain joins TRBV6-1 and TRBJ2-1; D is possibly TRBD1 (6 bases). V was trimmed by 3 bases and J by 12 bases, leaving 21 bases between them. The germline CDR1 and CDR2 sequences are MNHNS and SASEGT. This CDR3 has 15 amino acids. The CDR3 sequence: CASSDVGDILQGQFF. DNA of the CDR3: TGTGCCAGCAGTGATGTAGGGGACATCCTTCAAGGGCAGTTCTTC.

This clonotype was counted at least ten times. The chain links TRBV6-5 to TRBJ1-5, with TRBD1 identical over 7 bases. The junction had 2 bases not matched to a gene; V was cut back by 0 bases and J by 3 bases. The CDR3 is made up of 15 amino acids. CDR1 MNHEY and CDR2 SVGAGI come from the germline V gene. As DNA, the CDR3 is TGTGCCAGCAGTTACTCGGGACAGTTCAATCAGCCCCAGCATTTT. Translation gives CASSYSGQFNQPQHF.

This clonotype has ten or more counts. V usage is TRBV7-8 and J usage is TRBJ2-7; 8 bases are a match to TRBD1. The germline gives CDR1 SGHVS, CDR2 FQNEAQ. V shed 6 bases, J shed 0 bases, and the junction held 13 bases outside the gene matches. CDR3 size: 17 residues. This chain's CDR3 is CASSYPGTGTYSYEQYF. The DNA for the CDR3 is TGTGCCAGCAGTTACCCCGGGACAGGTACCTACTCCTACGAGCAGTACTTC.

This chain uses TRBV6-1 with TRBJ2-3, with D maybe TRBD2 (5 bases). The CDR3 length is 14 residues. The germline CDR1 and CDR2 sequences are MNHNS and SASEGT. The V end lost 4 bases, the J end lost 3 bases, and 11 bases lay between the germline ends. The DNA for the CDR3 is TGTGCCAGCAGTGCCTTAGCGAAAACAGATACGCAGTATTTT. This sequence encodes CASSALAKTDTQYF.

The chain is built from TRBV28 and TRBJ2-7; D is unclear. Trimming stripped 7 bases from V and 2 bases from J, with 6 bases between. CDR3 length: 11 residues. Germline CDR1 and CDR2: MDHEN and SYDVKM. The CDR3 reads CASMTPYEQYF. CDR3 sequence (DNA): TGTGCCAGCATGACCCCCTACGAGCAGTACTTC.